What follows are 22 T cell receptor beta chains derived from one specimen sequenced in a study of blood T cells in healthy people across ages. Primers used in a second PCR of roughly 6 to 11 cycles were a sample-barcoded 5' primer and a J-beta primer mix. TCRdb analysed the 5' RACE reads with MiXCR anew, one entry per CDR3 protein. The sample yields more than 650,000 distinct CDR3 sequences, roughly 24% seen once. The same data also went into a second study, on T cells of mothers and their children.

Sequencing input: blood. Receptors were obtained from a boy aged 10-17 years in good health.

The chain is built from TRBV5-1 and TRBJ2-1; D may be TRBD1 or TRBD2 (6 bases each). V was cut by 0 bases and J by 5 bases, with 12 bases left in between. Per the germline V gene, CDR1 is SGHRS and CDR2 is YFSETQ. The length of the CDR3 is 15 residues. CDR3 nucleotides: TGCGCCAGCAGCTTGGGGGGGGCGTCAGACAATGAGCAGTTCTTC. Its translation is CASSLGGASDNEQFF.

V usage is TRBV12-3 or TRBV12-4 and J usage is TRBJ1-2; 7 bases map to TRBD1. The CDR3 spans 14 residues. Trimming removed 5 bases from V and 4 bases from J; junction bases left unmatched: 7. Here the CDR3 reads CASSAGGNGYGYTF. In nucleotides, the CDR3 is TGTGCCAGCAGTGCAGGGGGGAATGGCTATGGCTACACCTTC.

Regarding this clonotype: At one end the junction does not follow the germline gene, possibly because of a read error. The chain combines TRBV28 with TRBJ1-3, with 7 bases lining up with TRBD1. The germline CDR1 and CDR2 sequences are MDHEN and SYDVKM. The CDR3 length is 16 residues. CDR3 in amino acids: CAISLWDRQRANTIYF. The DNA of the CDR3 is TGTGCCATCAGTTTATGGGACAGACAACGGGCAAACACCATATATTTT.

The chain carries TRBV7-9 and TRBJ1-1; TRBD1 aligns across 7 bases. CDR1 is SEHNR and CDR2 is FQNEAQ in the germline V gene (reference sequence). V was clipped by 3 bases and J by 4 bases; unmatched bases: 5. CDR3 length: 14 residues. The DNA of the CDR3 is TGTGCCAGCAGCTTCGACAGGGACAGCACTGAAGCTTTCTTT. This codes for CASSFDRDSTEAFF. The full variable domain, completed using reference TRBV7-9 and TRBJ1-1, is DTGVSQNPRHKITKRGQNVTFRCDPISEHNRLYWYRQTLGQGPEFLTYFQNEAQLEKSRLLSDRFSAERPKGSFSTLEIQRTEQGDSAMYLCASSFDRDSTEAFFGQGTRLTVV.

This chain uses TRBV7-9 with TRBJ2-7; D is perhaps TRBD2 (6 bases). This CDR3 has 11 amino acids. Germline values: CDR1 SEHNR, CDR2 FQNEAQ (reference sequence). Trimming shortened V by 7 bases and J by 7 bases, and 11 bases separated the two germline ends. The CDR3: CASTGGGEQYF. The CDR3 nucleotides are TGTGCCAGCACCGGAGGAGGGGAGCAGTACTTC.

The chain joins TRBV4-2 to TRBJ2-6; D not resolved. Trimming removed 4 bases at V and 2 bases at J, with 12 bases between. This CDR3 contains 16 residues. The germline V gene encodes CDR1 LGHNA and CDR2 YNFKEQ. This CDR3 reads CASSPNAWAGANVLTF. The CDR3 DNA is TGTGCCAGCAGCCCCAACGCGTGGGCTGGGGCCAACGTCCTGACTTTC.

This chain joins TRBV12-3 or TRBV12-4 and TRBJ1-2, with TRBD1 matching 7 bases. This CDR3 region has 14 residues. Losses at the gene ends were 2 bases for V and 8 bases for J; bases not matched to a gene: 8. This CDR3 reads CASSLLTGAEGYTF. In DNA form, the CDR3 reads TGTGCCAGCAGTTTACTTACAGGGGCAGAGGGCTACACCTTC.

The CDR3 loop reads CASSSQTDYSGNTIYF. The CDR3 nucleotides are TGTGCCAGCAGCTCTCAGACGGACTACTCTGGAAACACCATATATTTT. The rearrangement joins TRBV7-9 to TRBJ1-3, with D unresolved. The germline V and J ends were trimmed by 4 bases and 0 bases, with 13 bases remaining between them. This CDR3 spans 16 amino acids. Germline loops: CDR1 SEHNR, CDR2 FQNEAQ (reference sequence).

The chain recombines TRBV20-1 with TRBJ1-2; a weak D match, TRBD1 (5 bases). Germline CDR1 DFQATT, CDR2 SNEGSKA (reference sequence). V was cut by 4 bases and J by 5 bases, with 17 bases left in between. The length of the CDR3 is 14 residues. CDR3 coding DNA: TGCAGTGCTAAGGGGACGGGGGACTTTTATGGCTACACCTTC. This sequence encodes CSAKGTGDFYGYTF.

The chain couples TRBV6-1 to TRBJ2-7; D is perhaps TRBD2 (5 bases). The CDR3 runs 12 residues. The germline CDR1 and CDR2 sequences are MNHNS and SASEGT. Trimming took off 1 base at V and 9 bases at J, with 10 bases between the two ends. The CDR3 DNA reads as TGTGCCAGCAGTGAAGTTAGGCGGGCGCAGTACTTC. This translates into CASSEVRRAQYF.

The gene calls are TRBV7-9 and TRBJ1-3; unclear D gene. The germline CDR1 and CDR2 sequences are SEHNR and FQNEAQ (reference sequence). The CDR3 totals 15 residues. V lost 6 bases to trimming and J lost 3 bases, with 15 bases between them. The CDR3 DNA sequence: TGTGCCAGCAGAGGAGGAGGGCCCCTTGGAAACACCATATATTTT. Protein sequence: CASRGGGPLGNTIYF.

The chain couples TRBV27 to TRBJ1-3; no firm D call. The CDR3 extends over 14 amino acids. Germline loops: CDR1 MNHEY, CDR2 SMNVEV (reference sequence). The V end was cut by 5 bases, the J end by 0 bases, with 8 bases between. This CDR3 is CASSGRNSGNTIYF. DNA of the CDR3: TGTGCCAGCAGTGGGAGGAACTCTGGAAACACCATATATTTT.

This clonotype has more than one count but fewer than ten. The CDR3 sequence is CSARGHRNQPQHF. The CDR3 DNA is TGCAGTGCTAGAGGACATCGCAATCAGCCCCAGCATTTT. The chain employs TRBV20-1 and TRBJ1-5; D ambiguous. The CDR3 spans 13 residues. Trimming shortened V by 1 base and J by 2 bases, and 6 bases separated the two germline ends. Germline V lookup: CDR1 DFQATT, CDR2 SNEGSKA (reference sequence).

The table lists this clonotype with a few counts. The gene calls are TRBV10-3 and TRBJ2-3; possibly TRBD1 or TRBD2 for D (5 bases each). Trimming cost V 0 bases and J 4 bases, with 14 bases left between them. Germline V lookup: CDR1 ENHRY, CDR2 SYGVKD. The CDR3 totals 16 residues. CDR3 DNA sequence: TGTGCCATCAGTGAGTCTGAAGGGGAGCGTCCAGATACGCAGTATTTT. Protein: CAISESEGERPDTQYF.

This clonotype turned up a few times. The chain carries TRBV27 and TRBJ1-2; tentative D call: TRBD1 (5 bases). This CDR3 spans 15 amino acids. Trimming cost V 6 bases and J 4 bases, with 18 bases left between them. Germline assignment: CDR1 MNHEY and CDR2 SMNVEV (reference sequence). CDR3: CASRATIGVSYGYTF. Here the CDR3 DNA reads TGTGCCAGCAGAGCGACTATAGGGGTCTCCTATGGCTACACCTTC.

DNA of the CDR3: TGTGCCAGCACTTGGCAGGGTTATGGCTACACCTTC. This gives the protein CASTWQGYGYTF. The chain combines TRBV2 with TRBJ1-2; a weak D match, TRBD1 (5 bases). V lost 7 bases, J lost 5 bases, and 11 bases lay in between. CDR3 length equals 12 residues. Germline CDR1 and CDR2: SNHLY and FYNNEI.

This clonotype showed up just a few times. The chain links TRBV20-1 to TRBJ1-2; 7 positions agree with TRBD1. Germline loops: CDR1 DFQATT, CDR2 SNEGSKA (reference sequence). This CDR3 comprises 19 residues. J lost 2 bases, V lost 0 bases, and 18 bases had no gene match. The CDR3 reads CSARDTERGQQVLNYGYTF. The DNA of the CDR3 is TGCAGTGCTAGAGATACGGAACGGGGACAGCAAGTTTTAAACTATGGCTACACCTTC.

This chain links TRBV20-1 with TRBJ2-1, with TRBD1 as a possible D gene (6 bases). The J call could be wrong; TRBJ2-7 is a better fit for the DNA end. The germline CDR1 and CDR2 sequences are DFQATT and SNEGSKA (reference sequence). The length of the CDR3 is 14 residues. The CDR3 bases are TGCAGTGCTAGAAAGGCAGGGGCGGCCTACGAGCAGTACTTC. As protein: CSARKAGAAYEQYF.

This clonotype has a handful of counts. This chain connects TRBV10-2 to TRBJ1-2; 9 nucleotides match TRBD1. Germline V CDR1 and CDR2: WSHSY, SAAADI. The CDR3 consists of 15 residues. V trimming: 7 bases; J trimming: 8 bases; junction bases outside the gene matches: 14. The CDR3 region is CASTQEGDRGYGYTF. The DNA for the CDR3 is TGCGCCAGCACTCAAGAAGGAGACAGGGGGTACGGCTACACCTTC.

This clonotype has a handful of counts. The V gene is TRBV29-1, the J gene TRBJ1-3; D uncertain. CDR1 and CDR2 from the germline V gene are SQVTM and ANQGSEA. Between the trimmed V and J ends, which lost 7 bases and 0 bases, there was a span of 4 bases. The CDR3 contains 11 residues. CDR3 in amino acids: CSGTSGNTIYF. The CDR3, as DNA: TGCAGCGGGACCTCTGGAAACACCATATATTTT.

The V gene is TRBV6-5, the J gene TRBJ1-2, with 10 bases matching TRBD1. Germline lookup yields CDR1 MNHEY and CDR2 SVGAGI. This CDR3 contains 13 residues. V shed 6 bases and J 6 bases; nucleotides not matched to a gene: 4. The CDR3 DNA sequence: TGTGCCAGCAGAGGGGACAGGGGCAATGGCTACACCTTC. Amino acids: CASRGDRGNGYTF.

This clonotype was found a few times. The rearrangement links TRBV27 to TRBJ1-4, with D tentatively TRBD1 (6 bases). This CDR3 is 14 amino acids long. CDR1 and CDR2 (germline): MNHEY, SMNVEV (reference sequence). V lost 1 base to trimming and J lost 10 bases, with 13 bases between them. CDR3 bases: TGTGCCAGCAGTTTATTGACAGGAGGATCAAAACTGTTTTTT. Translation: CASSLLTGGSKLFF. Full variable domain (outside the CDR3, taken from reference TRBV27 and TRBJ1-4): EAQVTQNPRYLITVTGKKLTVTCSQNMNHEYMSWYRQDPGLGLRQIYYSMNVEVTDKGDVPEGYKVSRKEKRNFPLILESPSPNQTSLYFCASSLLTGGSKLFFGSGTQLSVL.